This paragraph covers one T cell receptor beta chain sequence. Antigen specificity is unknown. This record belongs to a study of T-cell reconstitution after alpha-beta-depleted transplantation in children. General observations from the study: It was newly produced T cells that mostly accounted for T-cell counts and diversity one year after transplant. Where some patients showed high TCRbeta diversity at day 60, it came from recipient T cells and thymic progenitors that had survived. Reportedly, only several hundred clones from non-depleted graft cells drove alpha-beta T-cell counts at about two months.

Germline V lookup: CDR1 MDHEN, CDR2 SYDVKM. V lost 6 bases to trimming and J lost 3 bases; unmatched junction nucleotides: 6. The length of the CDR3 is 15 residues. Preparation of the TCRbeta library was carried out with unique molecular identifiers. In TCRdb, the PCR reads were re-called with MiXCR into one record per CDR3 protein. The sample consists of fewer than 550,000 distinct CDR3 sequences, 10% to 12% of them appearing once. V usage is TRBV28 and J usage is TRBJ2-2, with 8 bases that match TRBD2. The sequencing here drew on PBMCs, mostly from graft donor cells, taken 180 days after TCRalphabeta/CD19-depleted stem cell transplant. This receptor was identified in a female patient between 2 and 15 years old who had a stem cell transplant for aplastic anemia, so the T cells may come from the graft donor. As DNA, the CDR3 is TGTGCCAGCAGACCCAGAGCGGGGGACACCGGGGAGCTGTTTTTT. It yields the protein CASRPRAGDTGELFF.